The sequence of this T cell receptor beta chain was determined in a study of T cell responses to AZD1222 COVID-19 vaccine. Study-wide results and limits: Following two doses of AZD1222, Spike-specific TCR breadth and depth rose. Possibly, clonal diversity was underestimated; donors were largely white British and included more females. At study baseline, merely a handful of AZD1222 recipients were seropositive. Repertoire sampling was restricted to post-peak T cell response timepoints.

To note about this clone: Its target is not known.

V was cut by 4 bases and J by 4 bases, with 15 bases left in between. The CDR3 has 14 residues. CDR1 and CDR2 (germline): SGHRS, YFSETQ. Some clones are missing from TCRdb's copy, which holds only in-frame ones; the method was immunoSEQ multiplex PCR. The table has 150,000 to 200,000 clones, 94% seen once. The chain couples TRBV5-1 to TRBJ2-7; D is undetermined. The clonotype comes from an adult in good health. Here the sequenced sample was peripheral blood, taken on day 0 of AZD1222 vaccination. The CDR3 sequence is CASSASSEFYEQYF. The CDR3 DNA is TGCGCCAGCAGCGCCTCCAGCGAGTTTTACGAGCAGTACTTC.